What follows are 6 T cell receptor beta chains derived from one specimen sequenced in a study of OX40 agonist ivuxolimab in advanced cancers. Library preparation was by the immunoSEQ multiplex PCR assay. In its TCRdb copy, this immuneACCESS table keeps in-frame sequences only and misses some clones. Where compared with another copy, unresolved V genes explain less than half of these, and the others have no known cause. Present in this sample are some 14,000 clones, roughly 69% of which were seen just once. The ten top clones hold about two fifths of the sample. This material consisted of CD4+ or CD8+ T cells sorted from blood, taken in a trial of the OX40 agonist ivuxolimab. These receptors all come from an adult with an advanced solid tumor such as melanoma, head and neck, liver or kidney cancer.

The CDR3 loop reads CASSPGLEYNEQFF. CDR3 DNA sequence: TGTGCCAGCAGCCCGGGACTCGAATACAATGAGCAGTTCTTC. The chain has TRBV6-4 and TRBJ2-1, with D maybe TRBD2 (6 bases). This CDR3 comprises 14 residues. Trimming removed 6 bases from V and 4 bases from J, with 13 bases in between. CDR1 MRHNA and CDR2 SNTAGT come from the germline V gene.

This clone was seen a single time. The chain couples TRBV27 to TRBJ2-6, with D hard to call. Deletions cut 5 bases from V and 1 base from J, with 15 bases between. The CDR3 runs to 17 residues. Looked up from germline, CDR1 is MNHEY and CDR2 is SMNVEV (reference sequence). The DNA for the CDR3 is TGTGCCAGCAGTAATACTTGGGGTCAGTCTGGGGCCAACGTCCTGACTTTC. Encoded protein: CASSNTWGQSGANVLTF.

The V call is TRBV7-3, the J call TRBJ1-3; D not resolved. Trimming removed 2 bases from V and 4 bases from J, with 9 bases in between. This CDR3 is 14 amino acids long. The germline V gene has CDR1 SGHTA and CDR2 FQGTGA. This CDR3 is CASSLGGIGNTIYF. As DNA, the CDR3 is TGTGCCAGCAGCTTAGGAGGGATCGGAAACACCATATATTTT.

This clone came up a few times. This chain links TRBV23-1 with TRBJ1-3; D unresolved. TRBV23-1 is annotated as an ORF whose role is uncertain. Trimming took 0 bases from V and 4 from J, leaving 10 bases between them. The CDR3 consists of 15 residues. The CDR3 DNA reads as TGCGCCAGCAGTCAATCGAATAGGGCCGGAAACACCATATATTTT. Protein: CASSQSNRAGNTIYF.

In this sample, this clone turned up a few times. The chain joins TRBV6-1 to TRBJ2-3; 14 nucleotides match TRBD2. The CDR3 is made up of 15 amino acids. The J segment lost 4 bases and the V segment lost 4 bases, leaving 1 base of the junction unmatched. Germline assignment: CDR1 MNHNS and CDR2 SASEGT. CDR3 nucleotide sequence: TGTGCCAGCAGTGGACTAGCGGGAGGGCCAGATACGCAGTATTTT. It is translated as CASSGLAGGPDTQYF.

This chain links TRBV6-6 with TRBJ1-1; no reliable D call. The CDR3 has 12 residues. Germline V lookup: CDR1 MNHNY, CDR2 SVGAGI (reference sequence). Between the trimmed V and J ends, which lost 4 bases and 1 base, there was a span of 4 bases. This CDR3 is CASSSPNTEAFF. DNA for the CDR3: TGTGCCAGCAGTTCCCCGAACACTGAAGCTTTCTTT.